This TCR beta chain appears in the sequencing data of a study of blood T cell repertoires in COVID-19. Germline CDR1 is MNHNY and CDR2 is SVGAGI (reference sequence). The CDR3 totals 16 residues. V lost 6 bases and J lost 0; bases outside the gene matches: 7. As processed by the authors: Nucleated cell number was recorded as an estimate derived from reference gene primer amplification. Sequencing used immunoSEQ multiplex PCR; TCRdb keeps in-frame clones, though not all of them. V and J calls and clone size are copied from that table; D and trimming were computed from the DNA. The sample includes 250,000 to 350,000 clones, about nine tenths seen only once; the top ten take about 11%.

The receptor's source is a woman younger than 45 with COVID-19, enrolled during active disease. The sequenced material came from peripheral blood. The V call is TRBV6-6, the J call TRBJ2-2, with TRBD1 identical over 7 bases. CDR3 nucleotide sequence: TGTGCCAGCAGGCGAGGGGGACAGCCGAACACCGGGGAGCTGTTTTTT. It yields the protein CASRRGGQPNTGELFF.